These 22 T cell receptor beta chains share one sample of origin, sequenced in a study of identical twins. TCRdb redid the calling of the 5' RACE reads with MiXCR, one entry per CDR3 protein. The sample lists 240,000 or so distinct CDR3 sequences; roughly 12% were seen once. Separately, the same data were catalogued under a study of yellow fever vaccine responses in identical twins.

Sequencing was carried out using memory (CD45RO+) T cells sorted from blood. These receptors all come from a woman aged 18-29 years in good health.

This clonotype was recorded a few times. The chain uses TRBV6-2 or TRBV6-3 and TRBJ2-1, with D possibly called TRBD1 or TRBD2 (6 bases each). CDR1 is MNHEY and CDR2 is SVGEGT in the germline V gene. CDR3 length equals 13 residues. Trimming cost V 7 bases and J 3 bases, with 10 bases left between them. CDR3 amino acids: CASNREDYNEQFF. In DNA, the CDR3 is TGTGCCAGCAACAGGGAGGACTACAATGAGCAGTTCTTC.

The chain is built from TRBV27 and TRBJ2-7; TRBD2 agrees at 9 bases. The CDR3 is 14 residues long. Unmatched junction bases numbered 5, after V lost 6 bases and J lost 2 bases. The V gene's germline CDR1 is MNHEY and CDR2 SMNVEV (reference sequence). The CDR3 DNA follows: TGTGCCAGCAGGGCGGGAGGGAGGGCCTACGAGCAGTACTTC. Encoded protein: CASRAGGRAYEQYF.

This clonotype was observed many times. The chain employs TRBV12-3 or TRBV12-4 and TRBJ1-5, with D hard to call. V was cut by 1 base and J by 6 bases, with 4 bases left in between. CDR3 length: 12 amino acids. CDR3 loop: CASSLGGQPQHF. CDR3 nucleotide sequence: TGTGCCAGCAGTTTAGGGGGTCAGCCCCAGCATTTT.

The V call is TRBV4-1, the J call TRBJ2-1; the D is unclear. Trimming pared 0 bases from V and 4 bases from J, leaving 25 bases between. The length of the CDR3 is 20 residues. The germline V gene encodes CDR1 MGHRA and CDR2 YSYEKL. CDR3 DNA sequence: TGCGCCAGCAGCCAAGATCATGGTTGGAATCCAAAATCCCGATACAATGAGCAGTTCTTC. It specifies CASSQDHGWNPKSRYNEQFF.

This clonotype occurred many times. The chain uses TRBV12-3 or TRBV12-4 and TRBJ1-6; D gene uncertain. Trimming pared 1 base from V and 14 bases from J, leaving 12 bases between. This CDR3 has 13 amino acids. The CDR3 loop is CASSLGGRWSLHF. CDR3 nucleotide sequence: TGTGCCAGCAGTTTAGGCGGCAGGTGGTCCCTCCACTTT.

This clonotype appeared a few times. This chain uses TRBV7-2 with TRBJ2-3, with D unclear. V was cut by 1 base and J by 2 bases, with 7 bases left in between. Germline CDR1 and CDR2: SGHTA and FQGNSA. CDR3 length: 14 amino acids. CDR3 loop: CASSLVKATDTQYF. The CDR3 nucleotides are TGTGCCAGCAGCTTAGTAAAGGCCACAGATACGCAGTATTTT.

The gene calls are TRBV11-2 and TRBJ2-5; D is perhaps TRBD2 (6 bases). Germline CDR1 is SGHAT and CDR2 is FQNNGV. Trimming removed 5 bases at V and 0 bases at J, with 13 bases between. The CDR3 is 15 amino acids. The CDR3 loop reads CASSPGGVYQETQYF. The CDR3 DNA sequence: TGTGCCAGCAGCCCAGGCGGGGTGTACCAAGAGACCCAGTACTTC.

A few counts support this clonotype. The rearrangement uses TRBV11-2 and TRBJ2-7; perhaps TRBD2 as D (6 bases). Germline V lookup: CDR1 SGHAT, CDR2 FQNNGV. The CDR3 is 19 residues long. Trimming removed 5 bases at V and 1 base at J, with 27 bases between. The CDR3 bases are TGTGCCAGCAGCCACCCACCCCTCCTCGGTGGCGGGATTTCCTACGAGCAGTACTTC. Its protein is CASSHPPLLGGGISYEQYF.

This clonotype was seen a few times. The chain carries TRBV6-5 and TRBJ2-7; TRBD1 aligns across 7 bases. Per the germline V gene, CDR1 is MNHEY and CDR2 is SVGAGI. There are 17 residues in the CDR3. After removal of 1 base from V and 0 bases from J, the junction contained 9 bases not matched to a gene. The CDR3 bases are TGTGCCAGCAGTTACTTTTCCGGGACAGCCCTCTCCTACGAGCAGTACTTC. This translates into CASSYFSGTALSYEQYF.

This clonotype was counted between two and nine times. The rearrangement links TRBV24-1 to TRBJ2-1; D remains ambiguous. Between the trimmed V and J ends, which lost 4 bases and 7 bases, there was a span of 10 bases. Germline V lookup: CDR1 KGHDR, CDR2 SFDVKD. The CDR3 has 13 amino acids. CDR3 bases: TGTGCCACCAGTGACCAACGGCCTAATGAGCAGTTCTTC. Residues: CATSDQRPNEQFF.

This clonotype was detected a few times. This chain connects TRBV6-1 to TRBJ2-3, with 9 bases aligning to TRBD2. The CDR3 totals 17 residues. The germline gives CDR1 MNHNS, CDR2 SASEGT. Unmatched junction bases numbered 10, after V lost 5 bases and J lost 1 base. The CDR3 loop reads CASSPTWAGGGTDTQYF. In nucleotides, the CDR3 is TGTGCCAGCAGTCCCACTTGGGCGGGGGGGGGCACAGATACGCAGTATTTT.

This chain uses TRBV28 with TRBJ1-5; D gene ambiguous. The CDR3 consists of 13 residues. Looked up from germline, CDR1 is MDHEN and CDR2 is SYDVKM. The germline V and J ends were trimmed by 7 bases and 2 bases, with 9 bases remaining between them. CDR3 in DNA: TGTGCCAGCACTATATGGGGCAATCAGCCCCAGCATTTT. Its translation: CASTIWGNQPQHF.

This clonotype was seen a few times. The chain uses TRBV7-2 and TRBJ2-7, with 10 bases aligning to TRBD2. J gave up 0 bases and V 4 bases, and 3 bases lay outside the gene matches. Germline V gene data show CDR1 as SGHTA and CDR2 as FQGNSA. The CDR3 totals 15 residues. The CDR3 DNA reads as TGTGCCAGCAGCTCAAGCGGGGGGGCCTCCTACGAGCAGTACTTC. It encodes CASSSSGGASYEQYF.

This clonotype was recorded a few times. J is TRBJ2-2 and V is TRBV7-9; 8 bases align to TRBD2. V was clipped by 4 bases and J by 6 bases; unmatched bases: 13. CDR1 SEHNR and CDR2 FQNEAQ come from the germline V gene (reference sequence). There are 17 residues in the CDR3. Here the CDR3 DNA reads TGTGCCAGCAGCTCTCAGCCGGGACTAGGGCCCCCCGGGGAGCTGTTTTTT. It is translated as CASSSQPGLGPPGELFF.

This clonotype has just a few counts. The chain couples TRBV7-2 to TRBJ2-7; D is perhaps TRBD2 (6 bases). The CDR3 totals 17 residues. Germline values: CDR1 SGHTA, CDR2 FQGNSA. V was cut by 0 bases and J by 1 base, with 16 bases left in between. The CDR3 spells CASSLAFGGAQSYEQYF. CDR3 DNA: TGTGCCAGCAGCTTAGCCTTCGGGGGAGCACAGTCCTACGAGCAGTACTTC.

This clonotype was recorded many times. The V gene is TRBV20-1, the J gene TRBJ2-5; 8 positions match TRBD1. The CDR3 has 15 residues. The germline CDR1 and CDR2 sequences are DFQATT and SNEGSKA (reference sequence). V was pared by 1 base and J by 4 bases, with 8 bases of the junction left unmatched. The CDR3 protein is CSARALQDRAETQYF. The CDR3 DNA sequence: TGCAGTGCTAGAGCCCTCCAGGACAGGGCAGAGACCCAGTACTTC.

In this sample, this clonotype turned up a few times. The J gene is TRBJ2-3, the V gene TRBV10-3, with 15 bases that match TRBD2. There are 17 residues in the CDR3. J lost 2 bases, V lost 7 bases, and 7 bases had no gene match. The germline V gene has CDR1 ENHRY and CDR2 SYGVKD. Here the CDR3 reads CAITPGLAGGYTDTQYF. In DNA, the CDR3 is TGTGCCATCACCCCGGGACTAGCGGGGGGCTACACAGATACGCAGTATTTT.

This clonotype was counted only a few times. The J gene is TRBJ2-1, the V gene TRBV24-1; 13 bases agree with TRBD2. Germline V gene lookup returns CDR1 KGHDR and CDR2 SFDVKD. V shed 5 bases, J shed 6 bases, and the junction held 6 bases outside the gene matches. The CDR3 length is 16 residues. For the CDR3, the DNA is TGTGCCACCAGTGGAACTAGCGGGAGGGCACCCAATGAGCAGTTCTTC. Translated: CATSGTSGRAPNEQFF.

This chain connects TRBV12-3 or TRBV12-4 to TRBJ1-1; possibly TRBD1 for D (6 bases). Deletions cut 7 bases from V and 1 base from J, with 16 bases between. This CDR3 has 15 residues. The CDR3 spells CASNLGGSTNTEAFF. The CDR3 DNA follows: TGTGCCAGCAACCTGGGGGGCTCTACGAACACTGAAGCTTTCTTT.

This clonotype occurred many times. The CDR3 sequence: CASRETAGGNEQYF. CDR3 DNA sequence: TGTGCCAGCAGGGAGACGGCAGGGGGCAACGAGCAGTACTTC. The J gene is TRBJ2-7, the V gene TRBV11-2; 8 bases are a match to TRBD1. V lost 6 bases to trimming and J lost 5 bases; unmatched junction nucleotides: 9. CDR1 and CDR2 (germline): SGHAT, FQNNGV. The CDR3 sequence is 14 residues long.

This clonotype was found many times. V usage is TRBV12-3 or TRBV12-4 and J usage is TRBJ1-6; 7 bases match TRBD1. The CDR3 covers 14 residues. V dropped 7 bases and J dropped 6; count of bases not matched to a gene: 6. As DNA, the CDR3 is TGTGCCAGCACCCACGGGACAGTTAATTCACCCCTCCACTTT. Amino acids: CASTHGTVNSPLHF.

As for this clonotype: A read error may account for a junction end that differs from germline. The chain uses TRBV6-6 and TRBJ2-7; 8 bases match TRBD1. The CDR3 is 13 amino acids. Looked up from germline, CDR1 is MNHNY and CDR2 is SVGAGI (reference sequence). The CDR3 loop is CASSSNQDRGRHF. The CDR3 nucleotides are TGTGCCAGCAGTTCGAACCAAGACAGGGGAAGGCACTTC.